The 21 T cell receptor beta chains reported below all come from one sample, sequenced in a study of cytomegalovirus exposure and HLA in healthy donors. The PCR was carried out with 60 Vbeta primers and 13 Jbeta primers. Clones were read by immunoSEQ multiplex PCR, and TCRdb kept only the in-frame ones, dropping some. The repertoire has 150,000 to 200,000 clones, approximately 71% of them found once; the top ten carry 1.3% to 1.5%. Material for sequencing was PBMCs. These receptors were obtained from a man between 45 and 60 years old in good health and CMV-seronegative.

The chain links TRBV6-1 to TRBJ2-7; TRBD1 is a possible D gene (5 bases). Germline V gene lookup returns CDR1 MNHNS and CDR2 SASEGT. Trimming removed 1 base from V and 0 bases from J, with 13 bases in between. The CDR3 sequence is 16 residues long. The CDR3 is CASSEVQGPSSYEQYF. Here the CDR3 DNA reads TGTGCCAGCAGTGAAGTCCAGGGCCCGAGCTCCTACGAGCAGTACTTC.

The rearrangement uses TRBV27 and TRBJ1-2; a weak D match, TRBD1 (5 bases). V lost 0 bases and J lost 8, with 10 bases in between. The CDR3 spans 13 residues. In germline, CDR1 is MNHEY, CDR2 SMNVEV (reference sequence). The CDR3 coding sequence is TGTGCCAGCAGTTTATCGCAAGGGGTCGGCTACACCTTC. Protein product: CASSLSQGVGYTF.

V and J are TRBV7-6 and TRBJ1-5, with 9 bases aligning to TRBD1. The CDR3 is made up of 14 amino acids. The V gene end was trimmed by 4 bases and the J gene end by 4 bases; junction bases not matched to a gene: 2. In germline, CDR1 is SGHVS, CDR2 FNYEAQ. DNA of the CDR3: TGTGCCAGCAGCTCAGGGACAGGGAATCAGCCCCAGCATTTT. Translation: CASSSGTGNQPQHF.

The chain is built from TRBV7-9 and TRBJ2-5; TRBD2 matches 8 bases. V lost 3 bases to trimming and J lost 4 bases; unmatched junction nucleotides: 7. Germline-derived CDR1 and CDR2 are SEHNR and FQNEAQ (reference sequence). The CDR3 totals 15 residues. CDR3 in amino acids: CASSFSGGAGETQYF. In nucleotides, the CDR3 is TGTGCCAGCAGCTTCTCCGGGGGGGCAGGAGAGACCCAGTACTTC. The complete variable domain, with remaining parts taken from reference TRBV7-9 and TRBJ2-5, reads DTGVSQNPRHKITKRGQNVTFRCDPISEHNRLYWYRQTLGQGPEFLTYFQNEAQLEKSRLLSDRFSAERPKGSFSTLEIQRTEQGDSAMYLCASSFSGGAGETQYFGPGTRLLVL.

The chain joins TRBV7-9 to TRBJ1-2, with a possible D match to TRBD1 (5 bases). Germline CDR1 reads SEHNR; CDR2 reads FQNEAQ (reference sequence). With 3 bases removed from V and 6 bases from J, the gap between germline ends came to 11 bases. The CDR3 consists of 13 residues. The CDR3 bases are TGTGCCAGCAGCTTGGGGGGAGGGAATGGCTACACCTTC. Translated, it gives CASSLGGGNGYTF.

This clone has more than one count but fewer than ten. The chain combines TRBV7-2 with TRBJ1-1; maybe TRBD1 (5 bases). V was clipped by 1 base and J by 0 bases, with 18 bases between them. The germline CDR1 and CDR2 sequences are SGHTA and FQGNSA. The CDR3 length is 18 residues. The CDR3 here is CASSLGLGPGMLNTEAFF. CDR3 sequence (DNA): TGTGCCAGCAGCTTAGGCTTAGGCCCAGGGATGTTGAACACTGAAGCTTTCTTT.

This CDR3 is CASSLGTGKGEQYF. CDR3 in DNA: TGTGCCAGCAGCTTGGGGACAGGGAAGGGCGAGCAGTACTTC. The chain has TRBV11-2 and TRBJ2-7, with 9 bases identical to TRBD1. CDR1 is SGHAT, CDR2 FQNNGV, per germline. V lost 3 bases, J lost 6 bases, and 6 bases stayed unmatched. This CDR3 spans 14 amino acids.

The CDR3 spells CASSGTMMLEQYF. The CDR3 nucleotides are TGTGCCAGCAGTGGTACTATGATGCTCGAGCAGTACTTC. The chain combines TRBV2 with TRBJ2-7; no clear D. V was clipped by 4 bases and J by 6 bases, with 13 bases between them. The CDR3 covers 13 residues. In germline, CDR1 is SNHLY, CDR2 FYNNEI.

The chain is built from TRBV6-1 and TRBJ1-2; 11 bases line up with TRBD1. The CDR3 runs to 15 residues. V was clipped by 7 bases and J by 6 bases; unmatched bases: 10. Germline V CDR1 and CDR2: MNHNS, SASEGT. For the CDR3, the DNA is TGTGCCAGCACCGAGGGGGGACAGGGGGGAGATGGCTACACCTTC. As protein: CASTEGGQGGDGYTF.

The J gene is TRBJ2-3, the V gene TRBV5-1, with D maybe TRBD1 (5 bases). CDR3 size: 15 residues. V dropped 0 bases and J dropped 6 bases, with 14 bases sitting between them. From germline, CDR1 is SGHRS and CDR2 YFSETQ. CDR3 residues: CASSLDDSKGDTQYF. The CDR3 DNA follows: TGCGCCAGCAGCTTGGACGACAGCAAAGGGGATACGCAGTATTTT.

This clone was seen a single time. The rearrangement uses TRBV28 and TRBJ1-5; 7 positions match TRBD1. This CDR3 contains 15 residues. Germline V gene sequence: CDR1 MDHEN, CDR2 SYDVKM. V trimming: 2 bases; J trimming: 6 bases; junction bases outside the gene matches: 7. The CDR3 DNA follows: TGTGCCAGCAGTTTAAGACAGGGCGTGGGTCAGCCCCAGCATTTT. This encodes CASSLRQGVGQPQHF.

The rearrangement links TRBV5-1 to TRBJ2-2; D unclear. CDR1 SGHRS and CDR2 YFSETQ come from the germline V gene. This CDR3 is built from 14 residues. The V end was cut by 2 bases, the J end by 1 base, with 6 bases between. CDR3 loop: CASSLEVNTGELFF. The CDR3 region has the DNA TGCGCCAGCAGCTTAGAGGTGAACACCGGGGAGCTGTTTTTT.

The genes are TRBV5-1 and TRBJ1-5; D possibly corresponds to TRBD1 (5 bases). The CDR3 contains 13 residues. With 4 bases removed from V and 4 bases from J, the gap between germline ends came to 9 bases. CDR1 and CDR2 (germline): SGHRS, YFSETQ. This CDR3 reads CASSKTVNQPQHF. DNA of the CDR3: TGCGCCAGCAGCAAGACAGTAAATCAGCCCCAGCATTTT.

The table lists this clone with a few counts. J is TRBJ2-3 and V is TRBV6-1; D remains unclear. The germline gives CDR1 MNHNS, CDR2 SASEGT. V lost 4 bases, J lost 8 bases, and 13 bases lay in between. CDR3 length equals 13 residues. This chain's CDR3 is CASSAATDFTQYF. The CDR3 DNA reads TGTGCCAGCAGTGCCGCTACAGATTTTACGCAGTATTTT.

This chain uses TRBV7-9 with TRBJ1-1, with a tentative D call TRBD1 (6 bases). CDR1 and CDR2 from the germline V gene are SEHNR and FQNEAQ (reference sequence). V lost 5 bases, J lost 0 bases, and 19 bases lay in between. CDR3 length: 17 residues. The CDR3 nucleotides are TGTGCCAGCAGCGCGTACAGGGCCCGGTTTCTGAACACTGAAGCTTTCTTT. It yields the protein CASSAYRARFLNTEAFF.

V gene TRBV6-6 combines with J gene TRBJ1-4; possible D gene TRBD1, 5 bases. Germline V gene sequence: CDR1 MNHNY, CDR2 SVGAGI (reference sequence). Trimming removed 7 bases from V and 8 bases from J, with 8 bases in between. CDR3 size: 11 residues. The CDR3 nucleotides are TGTGCCAGCACCAGGGCGGAAAAACTGTTTTTT. Translating it yields CASTRAEKLFF.

In its sample, this clone was seen a few times. The rearrangement uses TRBV29-1 and TRBJ1-1, with 7 bases aligning to TRBD1. CDR1 is SQVTM, CDR2 ANQGSEA, per germline. J lost 1 base, V lost 7 bases, and 3 bases had no gene match. The CDR3 runs to 12 residues. CDR3 nucleotides: TGCAGCGCCGGGACAGAGAACACTGAAGCTTTCTTT. The encoded protein is CSAGTENTEAFF. Complete variable domain (other parts from reference TRBV29-1 and TRBJ1-1): SAVISQKPSRDICQRGTSLTIQCQVDSQVTMMFWYRQQPGQSLTLIATANQGSEATYESGFVIDKFPISRPNLTFSTLTVSNMSPEDSSIYLCSAGTENTEAFFGQGTRLTVV.

Concerning this clone itself: Other DNA sequences in the same sample also yield this CDR3. The chain recombines TRBV9 with TRBJ2-7, with TRBD1 identical over 8 bases. The germline V gene has CDR1 SGDLS and CDR2 YYNGEE. The CDR3 sequence is 14 residues long. Trimming cost V 4 bases and J 2 bases; bases outside gene matches: 5. The CDR3 loop reads CASSPRTGTYEQYF. In DNA form, the CDR3 reads TGTGCCAGCAGCCCGAGGACAGGGACCTACGAGCAGTACTTC.

This clone was seen a handful of times. In the same sample, other DNA sequences code for this CDR3. The chain employs TRBV10-3 and TRBJ1-1; D is perhaps TRBD1 (5 bases). The germline V gene encodes CDR1 ENHRY and CDR2 SYGVKD. This CDR3 region has 14 residues. The germline V and J ends were trimmed by 3 bases and 1 base, with 9 bases remaining between them. The CDR3 region is CAISERGTNTEAFF. CDR3 nucleotide sequence: TGTGCCATCAGTGAAAGGGGAACGAACACTGAAGCTTTCTTT.

V and J are TRBV6-4 and TRBJ2-1; TRBD2 is a possible D gene (6 bases). CDR1 and CDR2 from the germline V gene are MRHNA and SNTAGT. V lost 0 bases and J lost 0, with 12 bases in between. CDR3 length: 17 residues. CDR3 in amino acids: CASSDSMGGYSYNEQFF. The CDR3, as DNA: TGTGCCAGCAGTGACTCGATGGGGGGTTACTCCTACAATGAGCAGTTCTTC.

The V and J genes are TRBV5-4 and TRBJ2-5; D is perhaps TRBD1 (8 bases). V was cut by 7 bases and J by 4 bases, with 23 bases left in between. CDR1 is SGHNT and CDR2 is YYREEE in the germline V gene (reference sequence). The CDR3 is made up of 16 amino acids. The CDR3 DNA reads TGTGCCAGCGGAGCGCAGGGGGCTGCGGGGGCAGAGACCCAGTACTTC. This codes for CASGAQGAAGAETQYF.